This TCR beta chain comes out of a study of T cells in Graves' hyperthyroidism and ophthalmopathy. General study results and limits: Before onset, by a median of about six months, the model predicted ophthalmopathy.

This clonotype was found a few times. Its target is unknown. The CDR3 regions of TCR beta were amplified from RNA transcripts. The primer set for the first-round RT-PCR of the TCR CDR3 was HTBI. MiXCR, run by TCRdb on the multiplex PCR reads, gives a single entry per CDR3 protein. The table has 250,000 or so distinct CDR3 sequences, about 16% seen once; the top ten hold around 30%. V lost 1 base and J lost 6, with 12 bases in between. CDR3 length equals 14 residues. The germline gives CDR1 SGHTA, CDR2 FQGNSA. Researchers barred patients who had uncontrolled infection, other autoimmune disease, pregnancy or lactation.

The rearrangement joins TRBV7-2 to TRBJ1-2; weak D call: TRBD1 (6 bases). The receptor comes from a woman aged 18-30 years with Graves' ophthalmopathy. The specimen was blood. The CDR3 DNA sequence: TGTGCCAGCAGCTTAGAGGGGGGGGGGGATGGCTACACCTTC. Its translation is CASSLEGGGDGYTF.